What follows describes a single TCR beta chain. A junction boundary mismatches the germline segment, possibly from a read error. Germline V gene lookup returns CDR1 MDHEN and CDR2 SYDVKM. The length of the CDR3 is 15 residues. The data originate from a study of blood T cell repertoires in COVID-19. The wider study: Samples taken during acute and convalescent COVID-19 were collected in the United States, Italy and Spain. Sources were T cells, B-cell-depleted T cells, or PBMCs; the material itself was cDNA or gDNA.

In the authors' workflow: It was from reference gene primer amplification that nucleated cell counts were estimated. The assay was immunoSEQ multiplex PCR, and TCRdb's table has in-frame clones only and misses some. That table furnishes V, J and clone size, whereas the DNA furnished D and trimming. Of about 160,000 clones in the sample, approximately 90% were seen once. The sequence was obtained from an older woman who had recovered from COVID-19. Sequencing used peripheral blood. This rearrangement joins TRBV28 to TRBJ2-7; D possibly corresponds to TRBD2 (5 bases). This chain's CDR3 is CASSLGPERAYEQYF. The CDR3 nucleotides are TGTGCCAGCAGTCTCGGGCCCGAGAGGGCCTATGAGCAGTACTTC.